This is a list of T cell receptor beta chains from one sample in a study of T cell repertoires in cytomegalovirus infection. TCRdb reprocessed the reads via MiXCR and lists one record per CDR3 protein. This table has fewer than 200,000 distinct CDR3 sequences, around 15% appearing once. The sample taken for sequencing was PBMCs. The receptors stem from a human donor in good health (CMV status not recorded). Some clones in this sample may be carry-over from other donors' samples. Both conserved end residues are part of each CDR3. A D gene is named only where the DNA matches it firmly. Rows give clone size only sometimes, using once, few, many, or a class for an expanded clone.

j_gene | abundance | v_gene | d_gene | CDR3nt | CDR3aa
TRBJ1-4 | many | TRBV12-3/TRBV12-4 | - | TGTGCCAGCAGTTTAGCCCTTCGGGACCTGAAAAAACTGTTTTTT | CASSLALRDLKKLFF
TRBJ2-1 | few | TRBV7-9 | - | TGTGCCAGCAGCTCTCGACATCGGACAGGGGAAGGTAGCGGGATTCCGAGCTCCTACAATGAGCAGTTCTTC | CASSSRHRTGEGSGIPSSYNEQFF
TRBJ2-7 | - | TRBV5-1 | TRBD2 | TGCGCCAGCACCCTGAGCGGGATAAGCTCCTACGAGCAGTACTTC | CASTLSGISSYEQYF
TRBJ1-5 | few | TRBV2 | - | TGTGCCAGCAAACCGGGGGCTTACAATCAGCCCCAGCATTTT | CASKPGAYNQPQHF
TRBJ2-7 | few | TRBV7-3 | TRBD1 | TGTGCCAGCAGCTTATCAGGGGGAGACGAGCAGTACTTC | CASSLSGGDEQYF
TRBJ2-7 | - | TRBV7-8 | TRBD2 | TGTGCCAGCAGCTTACCGGGAGGGCAATCAGAGCAGTACTTC | CASSLPGGQSEQYF
TRBJ1-2 | - | TRBV12-3/TRBV12-4 | - | TGTGCCAGCAGTCGGGTGCTGTCGGCCGGCTACACCTTC | CASSRVLSAGYTF
TRBJ2-5 | - | TRBV6-2/TRBV6-3 | - | TGTGCCACCAGCGGAGGCGGGGGCGAGAAGGAGACCCAGTACTTC | CATSGGGGEKETQYF
TRBJ2-7 | - | TRBV6-1 | TRBD2 | TGTGCCAGCACCCGGCGGCCTAGCGGATCCTACGAGCAGTACTTC | CASTRRPSGSYEQYF
TRBJ2-3 | many | TRBV6-1 | TRBD1 | TGTGCCAGCAGTGTTACAGGGGAGTTTACAGATACGCAGTATTTT | CASSVTGEFTDTQYF
TRBJ1-4 | few | TRBV11-2 | - | TGTGCCAGCTGCCGGGGGGGATCGAATGAAAAACTGTTTTTT | CASCRGGSNEKLFF
TRBJ1-4 | few | TRBV18 | - | TGTGCCAGCTCACCTAAGGACCCAGCAACTAATGAAAAACTGTTTTTT | CASSPKDPATNEKLFF
TRBJ1-5 | - | TRBV7-8 | - | TGTGCCAGCAGCCCCGGGGGGACTAATCAGCCCCAGCATTTT | CASSPGGTNQPQHF
TRBJ1-1 | - | TRBV20-1 | - | TGCAGTGCTAGAGCTTTCGGTTTGAACACTGAAGCTTTCTTT | CSARAFGLNTEAFF
TRBJ1-5 | many | TRBV12-3/TRBV12-4 | TRBD1 | TGTGCCAGTGGGGTATTGGGGACAGGGGGTCAGCCCCAGCATTTT | CASGVLGTGGQPQHF
TRBJ2-5 | - | TRBV5-6 | TRBD1 | TGTGCCAGCAGCTTGTGGGCGACAGGGGGAAAGACCCAGTACTTC | CASSLWATGGKTQYF
TRBJ2-1 | - | TRBV6-4 | TRBD1 | TGTGCCAGCAGTGGGACAGGGGGATCCTACAATGAGCAGTTCTTC | CASSGTGGSYNEQFF
TRBJ2-1 | few | TRBV5-5 | - | TGTGCCAGCAGCCCCGAAGGGGACACCGCCTACAATGAGCAGTTCTTC | CASSPEGDTAYNEQFF
TRBJ2-7 | many | TRBV27 | - | TGTGCCAGCCAAGGCAGCGGCTACGAGCAGTACTTC | CASQGSGYEQYF
TRBJ2-2 | few | TRBV7-3 | - | TGTGCCAGCAGCTTACGCGGGCTGGGCGGGGAGCTGTTTTTT | CASSLRGLGGELFF
TRBJ2-3 | many | TRBV7-8 | - | TGTGCCAGCAGCTTAGGAAGGGACGTAGAAAGGGGTACGCAGTATTTT | CASSLGRDVERGTQYF
TRBJ1-1 | - | TRBV25-1 | - | TGTGCCAGCAGCGGGTACGCTGAAGCTTTCTTT | CASSGYAEAFF